This T cell receptor beta chain was sequenced during a study of T cells in Graves' hyperthyroidism and ophthalmopathy. The study left out patients who had uncontrolled infection, other autoimmune disease, pregnancy or lactation. Used for diagnoses were clinical symptoms, serum thyroxine and TRAb, thyroid ultrasound and orbital computed tomography. RNA transcripts were the template for amplifying TCR beta CDR3 regions. Researchers ran a first-round RT-PCR on the TCR CDR3 using the HTBI primer set. TCRdb reanalysed the multiplex PCR reads using MiXCR and keeps one entry per CDR3 protein. The table includes about 510,000 distinct CDR3 sequences, less than 15% detected once. Ten or more counts support this clonotype. Its antigen is still unknown. General observations from the study: Peripheral blood also featured most of the thyroid clonotypes expanded above 0.001. Ophthalmopathy was told apart from stable hyperthyroidism by a 13 V-J model.

The source of this sequence is a woman aged 40 to 50 with Graves' hyperthyroidism. Material for sequencing was blood.

CDR3 sequence: CASSSGGTGAYEQYF. The CDR3 DNA sequence: TGTGCCAGCAGTTCGGGGGGGACAGGTGCCTACGAGCAGTACTTC. The J gene is TRBJ2-7, the V gene TRBV12-3 or TRBV12-4; D is perhaps TRBD1 or TRBD2 (8 bases each). The CDR3 has 15 residues. Trimming took off 4 bases at V and 2 bases at J, with 15 bases between the two ends.